The rows below give T cell receptor beta chains drawn from one sample of a study of PD-1 blockade in classical Hodgkin lymphoma. Using immunoSEQ multiplex PCR, the repertoire was profiled, and TCRdb retains in-frame clones only, with some absent. The sample has around 50,000 clones, around 93% seen once. The sample was peripheral blood mononuclear cells (PBMCs), taken before the second cycle of nivolumab. The receptors were gathered from a human donor with classical Hodgkin lymphoma. Each CDR3 is given with its conserved first and last residue. Each record gives: clone size, V gene, D gene, J gene, CDR3 protein, CDR3 DNA. A D gene is named only where the DNA matches it firmly. A row's size may be missing; if present it is once, few, many or a size class.

abundance: NA; v_gene: TRBV5-1; d_gene: TRBD2; j_gene: TRBJ2-3; CDR3aa: CASSLAILAGGGDTQYF; CDR3nt: TGCGCCAGCAGCTTGGCAATACTAGCGGGAGGAGGGGATACGCAGTATTTT
abundance: once; v_gene: TRBV27; d_gene: TRBD1; j_gene: TRBJ1-2; CDR3aa: CASRYRDRGGYTF; CDR3nt: TGTGCCAGCAGATACCGGGACAGGGGTGGCTACACCTTC
abundance: NA; v_gene: TRBV4-2; d_gene: NA; j_gene: TRBJ1-2; CDR3aa: CASSQDLRDFYGYTF; CDR3nt: TGTGCCAGCAGCCAAGACCTCCGGGATTTTTATGGCTACACCTTC
abundance: NA; v_gene: TRBV28; d_gene: NA; j_gene: TRBJ2-7; CDR3aa: CASGVGGEYF; CDR3nt: TGTGCCAGCGGAGTGGGGGGAGAGTACTTC
abundance: NA; v_gene: TRBV27; d_gene: NA; j_gene: TRBJ1-1; CDR3aa: CASSLRGAGWTEAFF; CDR3nt: TGTGCCAGCAGTCTGAGGGGGGCAGGTTGGACTGAAGCTTTCTTT
abundance: NA; v_gene: TRBV6-5; d_gene: NA; j_gene: TRBJ2-2; CDR3aa: CASSYGANTGELFF; CDR3nt: TGTGCCAGCAGTTACGGCGCGAACACCGGGGAGCTGTTTTTT
abundance: NA; v_gene: TRBV2; d_gene: TRBD2; j_gene: TRBJ2-1; CDR3aa: CASSEALHGLGGGLSHNEQFF; CDR3nt: TGTGCCAGCAGTGAAGCGCTTCATGGCCTGGGCGGGGGGCTCTCACACAATGAGCAGTTCTTC
abundance: NA; v_gene: TRBV7-9; d_gene: NA; j_gene: TRBJ1-1; CDR3aa: CASSLKASTEAFF; CDR3nt: TGTGCCAGCAGCCTCAAAGCGAGCACTGAAGCTTTCTTT
abundance: NA; v_gene: TRBV7-9; d_gene: NA; j_gene: TRBJ2-7; CDR3aa: CASSTSYEQYF; CDR3nt: TGTGCCAGCAGCACATCCTACGAGCAGTACTTC
abundance: NA; v_gene: TRBV7-3; d_gene: NA; j_gene: TRBJ2-7; CDR3aa: CASSSAGVNEQYF; CDR3nt: TGTGCCAGCAGCTCCGCAGGCGTGAACGAGCAGTACTTC
abundance: NA; v_gene: TRBV7-2; d_gene: NA; j_gene: TRBJ1-1; CDR3aa: CASSHGMWGYNTEAFF; CDR3nt: TGTGCCAGCAGCCATGGTATGTGGGGTTATAACACTGAAGCTTTCTTT
abundance: NA; v_gene: TRBV11-2; d_gene: TRBD1; j_gene: TRBJ1-5; CDR3aa: CASSKDRDQPQHF; CDR3nt: TGTGCCAGCAGCAAAGACAGGGATCAGCCCCAGCATTTT
abundance: NA; v_gene: TRBV5-1; d_gene: NA; j_gene: TRBJ1-2; CDR3aa: CASSLALGGSGYTF; CDR3nt: TGCGCCAGCAGCTTGGCCCTCGGGGGCTCTGGCTACACCTTC
abundance: NA; v_gene: TRBV15; d_gene: NA; j_gene: TRBJ1-1; CDR3aa: CATSRGRLAEAFF; CDR3nt: TGTGCCACCAGCAGAGGTCGGCTGGCTGAAGCTTTCTTT
abundance: NA; v_gene: TRBV27; d_gene: NA; j_gene: TRBJ2-7; CDR3aa: CASSLPGSPYEQYF; CDR3nt: TGTGCCAGCAGTTTACCAGGGTCCCCCTACGAGCAGTACTTC
abundance: NA; v_gene: TRBV9; d_gene: NA; j_gene: TRBJ1-5; CDR3aa: CASSVAGVRNQPQHF; CDR3nt: TGTGCCAGCAGCGTAGCAGGGGTGAGAAATCAGCCCCAGCATTTT
abundance: NA; v_gene: TRBV5-1; d_gene: NA; j_gene: TRBJ2-1; CDR3aa: CASSLAPEEGYNEQFF; CDR3nt: TGCGCCAGCAGCTTGGCCCCCGAGGAGGGTTACAATGAGCAGTTCTTC
abundance: few; v_gene: TRBV2; d_gene: NA; j_gene: TRBJ1-5; CDR3aa: CASSRDDGNQPQHF; CDR3nt: TGTGCCAGCAGTCGGGACGACGGCAATCAGCCCCAGCATTTT
abundance: NA; v_gene: TRBV5-6; d_gene: NA; j_gene: TRBJ1-3; CDR3aa: CASSSSLGSGNTIYF; CDR3nt: TGTGCCAGCAGCTCTTCCCTGGGGTCTGGAAACACCATATATTTT
abundance: NA; v_gene: TRBV28; d_gene: NA; j_gene: TRBJ1-2; CDR3aa: CASNSGVYGYTF; CDR3nt: TGTGCCAGCAATTCAGGGGTGTATGGCTACACCTTC
abundance: NA; v_gene: TRBV10-3; d_gene: NA; j_gene: TRBJ1-1; CDR3aa: CAISERGASGMGNTEAFF; CDR3nt: TGTGCCATCAGTGAGAGGGGGGCGTCAGGTATGGGGAACACTGAAGCTTTCTTT
abundance: NA; v_gene: TRBV19; d_gene: NA; j_gene: TRBJ1-2; CDR3aa: CASSTRVQDGDGYTF; CDR3nt: TGTGCCAGTAGTACCCGGGTACAGGATGGTGATGGCTACACCTTC
abundance: NA; v_gene: TRBV27; d_gene: TRBD1; j_gene: TRBJ2-6; CDR3aa: CASRQGALAGANVLTF; CDR3nt: TGTGCCAGCCGACAGGGGGCGCTAGCTGGGGCCAACGTCCTGACTTTC
abundance: NA; v_gene: TRBV7-9; d_gene: NA; j_gene: TRBJ1-2; CDR3aa: CASSLGEGYGYTF; CDR3nt: TGTGCCAGCAGCTTGGGAGAGGGCTATGGCTACACCTTC
abundance: NA; v_gene: TRBV28; d_gene: TRBD1; j_gene: TRBJ2-3; CDR3aa: CASITGGYLADTQYF; CDR3nt: TGTGCCAGCATAACAGGGGGCTATTTGGCAGATACGCAGTATTTT
abundance: once; v_gene: TRBV5-1; d_gene: NA; j_gene: TRBJ2-7; CDR3aa: CASSLGGEQYF; CDR3nt: TGCGCCAGCAGCTTAGGTGGCGAGCAGTACTTC
abundance: NA; v_gene: TRBV2; d_gene: TRBD2; j_gene: TRBJ2-1; CDR3aa: CASSALRLAGDNEQFF; CDR3nt: TGTGCCAGCAGTGCCCTCCGACTAGCGGGAGACAATGAGCAGTTCTTC
abundance: NA; v_gene: TRBV18; d_gene: NA; j_gene: TRBJ2-2; CDR3aa: CASSPAGSGELFF; CDR3nt: TGTGCCAGCTCACCGGCAGGGTCCGGGGAGCTGTTTTTT
abundance: NA; v_gene: TRBV5-1; d_gene: NA; j_gene: TRBJ1-1; CDR3aa: CATMGGRGTEAFF; CDR3nt: TGCGCCACTATGGGGGGGCGCGGGACTGAAGCTTTCTTT
abundance: NA; v_gene: TRBV9; d_gene: NA; j_gene: TRBJ1-1; CDR3aa: CASSVDGTLEAFF; CDR3nt: TGTGCCAGCAGCGTAGACGGGACCTTGGAAGCTTTCTTT